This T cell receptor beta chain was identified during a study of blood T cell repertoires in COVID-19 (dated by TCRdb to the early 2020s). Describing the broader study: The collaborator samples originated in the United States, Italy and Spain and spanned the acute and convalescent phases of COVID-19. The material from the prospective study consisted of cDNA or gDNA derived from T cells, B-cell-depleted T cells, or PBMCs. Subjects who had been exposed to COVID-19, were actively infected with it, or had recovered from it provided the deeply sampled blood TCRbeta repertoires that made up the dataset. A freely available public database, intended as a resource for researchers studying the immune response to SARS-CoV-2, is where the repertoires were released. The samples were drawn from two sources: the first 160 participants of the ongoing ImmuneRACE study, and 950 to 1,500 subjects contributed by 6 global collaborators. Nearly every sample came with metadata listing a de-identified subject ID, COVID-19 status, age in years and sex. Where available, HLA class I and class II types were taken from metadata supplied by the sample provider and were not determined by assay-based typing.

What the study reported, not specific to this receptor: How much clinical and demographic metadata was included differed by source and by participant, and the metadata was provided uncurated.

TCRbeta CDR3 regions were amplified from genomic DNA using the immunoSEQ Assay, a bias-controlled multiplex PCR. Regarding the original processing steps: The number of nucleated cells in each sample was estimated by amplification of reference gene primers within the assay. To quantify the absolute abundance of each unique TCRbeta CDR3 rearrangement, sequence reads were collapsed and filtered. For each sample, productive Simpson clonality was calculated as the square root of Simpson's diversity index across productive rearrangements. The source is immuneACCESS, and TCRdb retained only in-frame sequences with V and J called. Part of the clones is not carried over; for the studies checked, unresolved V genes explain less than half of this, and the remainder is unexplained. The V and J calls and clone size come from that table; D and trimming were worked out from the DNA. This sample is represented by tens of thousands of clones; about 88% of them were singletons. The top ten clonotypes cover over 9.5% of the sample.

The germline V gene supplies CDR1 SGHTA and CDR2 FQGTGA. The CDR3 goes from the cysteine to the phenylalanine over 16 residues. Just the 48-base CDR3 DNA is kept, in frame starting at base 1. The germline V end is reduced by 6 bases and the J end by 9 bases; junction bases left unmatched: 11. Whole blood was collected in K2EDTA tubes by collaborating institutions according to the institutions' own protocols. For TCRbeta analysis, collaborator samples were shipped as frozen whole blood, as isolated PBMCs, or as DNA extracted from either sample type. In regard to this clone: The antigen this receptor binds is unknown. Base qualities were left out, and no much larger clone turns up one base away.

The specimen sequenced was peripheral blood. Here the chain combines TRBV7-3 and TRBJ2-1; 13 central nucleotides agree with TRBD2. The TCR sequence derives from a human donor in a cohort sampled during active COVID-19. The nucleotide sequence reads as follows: TGTGCCAGCAGTCTCGACGGACTAGCGGGAGAGATTGAGCAGTTCTTC. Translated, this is CASSLDGLAGEIEQFF. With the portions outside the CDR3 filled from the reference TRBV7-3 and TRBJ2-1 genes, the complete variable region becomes GAGVSQTPSNKVTEKGKYVELRCDPISGHTALYWYRQSLGQGPEFLIYFQGTGAADDSGLPNDRFFAVRPEGSVSTLKIQRTERGDSAVYLCASSLDGLAGEIEQFFGPGTRLTVL.